The TCR beta chain described here comes from a study of shared clonotypes between healthy human individuals (dated by TCRdb to about 2020). For the wider study: The cohort included a few men and a couple of women between 18 and 49 years of age. For each donor, CD4 naive and CD4 memory were each given three plates, CD8 naive was given two plates, and CD8 memory was given one plate. The study deeply sequenced blood TCR repertoires of about 5 healthy adults to estimate repertoire size and the extent of clonotype sharing between individuals. Different laboratories and diverse techniques were used to prepare libraries and sequence TCR repertoires, to increase sequencing depth and limit assay-specific biases. Between about 0.9 and 9 billion PBMCs per donor were obtained by leukapheresis.

There are 11 amino acids in the CDR3, from cysteine to phenylalanine inclusive. Just the 33-base CDR3 DNA is kept, in frame starting at base 1. The CDR1 and CDR2 encoded by the germline V gene (reference sequence) are DFQATT and SNEGSKA. In regard to this clone: No antigen is known for it. No qualities accompany the bases; no much larger clone lies one base away.

TCR CDR3 regions were amplified from genomic DNA by multiplex PCR using the deep immunoSEQ assay. Genomic DNA extracted from each cell subset was distributed evenly over all wells of several immunoSEQ 96-well plates, and each plate served as one replicate. For sorted subsets, about 200 ng genomic DNA, equal to 25,000 to 35,000 T cell genomes, was loaded into each replicate PCR. Purified libraries were measured with a Qubit 3.0 fluorometer, size-checked on a Bioanalyzer 2100, and measured again with the KAPA Library Quantification kit. Every immunoSEQ 96-well plate was sequenced on a separate single-read 150-cycle Illumina NextSeq 550 flow cell. The paper's data handling went like this. The immunoSEQ output contained only junctional sequences without quality scores, so filtering could not match that applied to full-length reads. Sequences were annotated with PyIR, a Python wrapper for IgBLAST v1.9, and V/J genes and CDR3 were assigned using IMGT germline references. Any read was removed if the V/J assignment was weak (E-value above 1e-6), the CDR3 was missing, or the read contained stop codons, out-of-frame junctions, or ambiguous translated residues. V3J clonotypes were defined as sequences sharing an identical inferred V gene, J gene, and CDR3 amino acid sequence. To compute the percentage overlap between repertoires, the number of shared unique clonotypes was divided by the size of the smaller repertoire. RTK rarefaction, the Chao1 estimator, and Recon v2.1 estimates of unobserved clonotypes were used to assess repertoire richness. Generation probabilities were computed with OLGA for all TCRbeta clonotypes obtained by the gDNA method from four donors. As stored in TCRdb, this immuneACCESS dataset retains in-frame rearrangements with V and J assigned. A fraction of the clones does not appear; measured against another copy, unresolved V genes explain less than half of the discrepancy, and the remainder lacks a known reason. V, J and clone size were drawn from that table, and D and trimming were deduced from the DNA. Present in this sample are approximately 320,000 clones, over 65% of which were seen just once. Around 10% of the sample belongs to the ten largest clones.

General study outcomes and caveats: Sampling was restricted to blood, and TCR repertoires in tissues likely differ from the TCR repertoires found in blood. Naive subsets generally had larger estimated clonotype richness than memory subsets. Approximately 5% of naive CD4, 3.5% of naive CD8, approximately 2.2% of memory CD4, and approximately 0.39% of memory CD8 clonotypes were shared across several donors. Compared with non-shared clonotypes, the clonotypes found in all four sorted-subset donors had higher generation probabilities. Rarefaction of sorted-subset datasets indicated incomplete sequencing despite the large sequencing depth. Based on pairwise subsampling, the degree of clonotype sharing among donors was expected to be affected by sequencing depth. Because the study included only a small number of donors, the genetic and exposure-history diversity represented was limited.

Healthy HIV-negative adults with no recently reported acute infections or vaccinations were included as donors. Every donor was a Caucasian adult residing in Nashville, Tennessee, USA. CD4+ T cells were enriched through magnetic negative selection, after which naive cells were positively selected on CD45RA and the remaining negative fraction served as the memory subset. Blood was obtained by leukapheresis, after which PBMCs were separated by Ficoll-Histopaque density gradient centrifugation and cryopreserved in liquid nitrogen vapor phase. Purity and quantity of every magnetically sorted T cell population were checked by analytical flow cytometry. Each sorted fraction had its genomic DNA isolated and then quantified by UV absorbance on a Nanodrop 2000c.

The clonotype was recovered from a man aged 25 to 45 in good health. The V and J segments used are TRBV20-1 and TRBJ2-5; the D call could be TRBD1 or TRBD2, with each sharing 5 bases. The material sequenced was memory CD4+ T cells sorted from blood. Sample cell subset or site, as interpreted from the label and publication: CD45RA-negative fraction. The CDR3 region: CSGTVKETQYF. The nucleotide sequence reads TGCAGCGGGACGGTAAAAGAGACCCAGTACTTC.